Here is one T cell receptor beta chain with its context. Its antigen is currently not known. No qualities accompany the bases; no much larger clone lies one base away. The data originate from a study of identical twins (dated by TCRdb to 2016 to 2018). Broadly, across the study: The study deep-sequenced TCR alpha and beta repertoires from monozygotic twins, unrelated adults of various ages and cord blood to test whether fetal clonotypes persist. Replicate twin experiments were performed at different times using different library preparation protocols to rule out contamination.

General conclusions and limits of the study: Zero-insertion analyses could be partly confounded by invariant T cells such as MAIT and iNKT, although diverse VJ usage argued against such confounding for most clonotypes. In beta out-of-frame sequences, excess twin sharing was weaker, because having fewer shared sequences lowered the signal-to-noise ratio. Fewer insertions were carried by abundant cord blood beta clonotypes; a weaker similar trend was observed in young adult naive repertoires, while no such trend was observed in memory repertoires. In monozygotic twins, recombination models systematically underestimated out-of-frame TCR alpha sharing, but the models matched the sharing seen between unrelated individuals. Compared with coincidental sharing between unrelated individuals, out-of-frame TCR alpha sequences shared between twins showed an excess of sequences with low generation probability. Because the same donors could not be followed over many years, the conclusions relied on cross-sectional statistical analysis.

From V the trimming removes 4 bases and from J it removes 2 bases, while the gene matches leave 12 bases of the junction unaccounted for. Including the terminal cysteine and phenylalanine, the CDR3 comprises 18 residues. The only DNA kept is the CDR3, 54 bases in frame from the first base. In the germline V gene, CDR1 corresponds to SGDLS and CDR2 to YYNGEE. Library generation was performed with 5' RACE. The data were produced on an Illumina HiSeq 2000. Template switching introduced a universal primer binding site; the final cDNA contained a unique molecular identifier, enabling accurate counting of TCR cDNA molecules. First-strand cDNA for TCR alpha and beta chains was synthesized from specific primers in the conserved constant-segment region. To control for contamination, each cDNA library was double barcoded with a SMART-Mk sample barcode plus Illumina barcodes. TruSeq adapter sequences along with Illumina sample barcodes were introduced in two successive PCR steps. The Illumina HiSeq platform was used with custom primers to sequence TCR alpha and beta cDNA libraries. On the study's bioinformatics: Raw reads were processed with MiGEC to extract unique molecular identifiers, and MiXCR was used to determine CDR3 positions. For each individual, recombination models were inferred using an EM algorithm with the repgenHMM and IGoR tools. Shared clonotypes were analyzed with the tcR package in R, and sharing was normalized by the product of cloneset sizes. To study raw recombination free of thymic and clonal selection effects, out-of-frame nonproductive sequences were analyzed. The public reads were reprocessed in TCRdb via fastp at Q25 and MiXCR, keeping in-frame beta chains. CDR3 protein duplicates are merged, each entry listing the most common genes and DNA. TCRdb's processing, not the authors', yielded these V and J calls. In all, the sample holds roughly 710,000 distinct CDR3 sequences, and around 6% of those were seen once. The ten largest account for 1.5% to 2% of the sample.

Only healthy Caucasian donors were included. Three unrelated non-twin adults were additionally sequenced: a male aged 18 to 30, a male aged 50 to 60 and a female aged 50 to 60. Using Miltenyi CD45RO+ enrichment and human naive T-cell isolation kits, memory (CD45RO+) and naive T cells were isolated from PBMC. The TCR sequence derives from a man between 18 and 35 years old in good health. The chain employs TRBV9 and TRBJ2-3; 11 central bases correspond to TRBD2. Sequencing was carried out using naive T cells sorted from blood. The sample's cell subset or site label, in plain terms: cells isolated with a human naive T-cell isolation kit. CDR3 region: CASSPSWGLAVITDTQYF. DNA sequence: TGTGCCAGCAGCCCCTCGTGGGGACTAGCGGTTATCACAGATACGCAGTATTTT.